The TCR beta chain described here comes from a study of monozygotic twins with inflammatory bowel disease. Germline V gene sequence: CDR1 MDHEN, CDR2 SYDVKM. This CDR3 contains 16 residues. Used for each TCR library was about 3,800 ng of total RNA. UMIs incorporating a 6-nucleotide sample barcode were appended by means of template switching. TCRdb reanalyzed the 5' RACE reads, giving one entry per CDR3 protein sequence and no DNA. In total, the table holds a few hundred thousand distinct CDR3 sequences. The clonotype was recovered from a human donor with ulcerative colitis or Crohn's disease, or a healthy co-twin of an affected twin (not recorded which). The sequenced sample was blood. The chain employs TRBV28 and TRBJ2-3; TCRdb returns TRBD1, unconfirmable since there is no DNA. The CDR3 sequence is CASSRGRQRGTDTQYF.